The following is a TCR beta chain sequence with its context. What it recognizes is unknown. The data originate from a study of cytomegalovirus exposure and HLA in healthy donors. Findings and caveats of the study: First-cohort TCR clusters tended to co-occur in the 90 to 150 validation repertoires, a later analysis found.

Method: immunoSEQ multiplex PCR; TCRdb's copy keeps in-frame clones and lacks some. There are about 180,000 clones in the sample; about 85% occur only once, and 16% lies in the top ten. Germline CDR1 MDHEN, CDR2 SYDVKM. The CDR3 runs to 14 residues. Deletions cut 5 bases from V and 7 bases from J, with 14 bases between. The specimen was PBMCs. V gene TRBV28 combines with J gene TRBJ1-4; D might be TRBD1 (5 bases). The TCR was taken from a man between 18 and 29 years old in good health and CMV-seropositive. As DNA, the CDR3 is TGTGCCAGCAGTCCGGGGGACTTGGTTGAAAAACTGTTTTTT. Protein product: CASSPGDLVEKLFF.